Below, 3 T cell receptor beta chains from the same sample are listed, as sequenced in a study of shared clonotypes between healthy human individuals. Assay: immunoSEQ multiplex PCR; the TCRdb copy retains only in-frame clones and omits some. In the table there are 2 million to 2.5 million clones, approximately 94% of which are singletons. Specimen: naive CD4+ T cells sorted from blood. Subset in this sample: CD45RA+ positively selected. The receptors derive from a man between 18 and 35 years old in good health.

This chain links TRBV2 with TRBJ2-3, with 9 bases matching TRBD2. The germline V gene encodes CDR1 SNHLY and CDR2 FYNNEI. J was trimmed by 7 bases and V by 7 bases; bases with no gene match: 6. The CDR3 is 13 amino acids. The chain's CDR3 is CASTAGGRHTQYF. The CDR3 DNA is TGTGCCAGCACCGCGGGGGGGCGTCATACGCAGTATTTT. The variable domain in full, with the rest retrieved from reference TRBV2 and TRBJ2-3, is EPEVTQTPSHQVTQMGQEVILRCVPISNHLYFYWYRQILGQKVEFLVSFYNNEISEKSEIFDDQFSVERPDGSNFTLKIRSTKLEDSAMYFCASTAGGRHTQYFGPGTRLTVL.

This chain links TRBV6-5 with TRBJ1-2, with D perhaps matching TRBD1 (5 bases). The CDR3 length is 15 residues. The germline gives CDR1 MNHEY, CDR2 SVGAGI. V was clipped by 4 bases and J by 7 bases, with 19 bases between them. The CDR3 protein is CASSFRDPLNRGYTF. In DNA, the CDR3 is TGTGCCAGCAGTTTCCGGGACCCCCTGAATCGTGGCTACACCTTC.

This chain links TRBV11-2 with TRBJ2-1; D not certain. The CDR3 is made up of 12 amino acids. Germline assignment: CDR1 SGHAT and CDR2 FQNNGV. The ends were cut back, 1 base at V and 10 bases at J, with 8 bases in the middle. The CDR3 loop is CASSLGLPEQFF. The CDR3 nucleotides read TGTGCCAGCAGCTTAGGGTTGCCCGAGCAGTTCTTC. The full variable domain, rest sourced from reference TRBV11-2 and TRBJ2-1, is EAGVAQSPRYKIIEKRQSVAFWCNPISGHATLYWYQQILGQGPKLLIQFQNNGVVDDSQLPKDRFSAERLKGVDSTLKIQPAKLEDSAVYLCASSLGLPEQFFGPGTRLTVL.